This T cell receptor (beta chain) was identified during a study of T cell repertoires in cytomegalovirus infection. Findings of the study overall: HLA-C-restricted CMV-specific TCR beta clonotypes were dominant in the ex vivo response.

A single record per CDR3 protein comes from TCRdb applying MiXCR to the reads. The sample lists some 480,000 distinct CDR3 sequences, about 33% occurring once. Germline CDR1 SGHKS, CDR2 YYEKEE (reference sequence). CDR3 length: 16 residues. The V and J ends lost 0 bases and 0 bases, in that order; junction bases with no gene match: 2. This clonotype was detected only a few times. Its antigen is not identified. This sequence was found in a human donor in good health (CMV status not recorded). Some clones in this sample may be carry-over from other donors' samples. The source material was cultured PBMCs, sampled from culture after CMV antigen stimulation. The rearrangement uses TRBV5-5 and TRBJ1-3; 8 bases align to TRBD1. The CDR3: CASSLGDRISGNTIYF. Written as DNA, the CDR3 is TGTGCCAGCAGCTTGGGGGACAGGATCTCTGGAAACACCATATATTTT.